These 25 T cell receptor beta chains were all obtained from the same sample, sequenced in a study of blood T cell repertoires in COVID-19. The table came from immunoSEQ multiplex PCR; TCRdb's copy has only in-frame clones and leaves some out. The sample carries about 210,000 clones, around nine tenths recorded once. Sequencing was carried out using peripheral blood. These receptor sequences come from a man aged 35 to 55 with acute or convalescent COVID-19.

The chain employs TRBV5-1 and TRBJ2-3; D is unclear. This CDR3 is 16 amino acids long. The V gene's germline CDR1 is SGHRS and CDR2 YFSETQ. Trimming pared 5 bases from V and 1 base from J, leaving 17 bases between. The CDR3 coding sequence is TGCGCCAGCAGTACGATCGATGGCGGCGGCACAGATACGCAGTATTTT. Its protein is CASSTIDGGGTDTQYF.

V usage is TRBV5-1 and J usage is TRBJ1-4, with D perhaps matching TRBD1 (6 bases). The V end lost 4 bases, the J end lost 3 bases, and 16 bases lay between the germline ends. The germline gives CDR1 SGHRS, CDR2 YFSETQ. This CDR3 contains 16 residues. Written as DNA, the CDR3 is TGCGCCAGCAGCCCCTTACCGACAGGCCCTAATGAAAAACTGTTTTTT. It encodes CASSPLPTGPNEKLFF.

The chain has TRBV28 and TRBJ1-1, with D possibly matching TRBD1 (5 bases). This CDR3 has 12 amino acids. CDR1 is MDHEN and CDR2 is SYDVKM in the germline V gene. Trimming took off 10 bases at V and 5 bases at J, with 14 bases between the two ends. The chain's CDR3 is CATVRERTEAFF. The CDR3 coding sequence is TGTGCCACAGTCAGGGAACGGACTGAAGCTTTCTTT.

The CDR3 sequence is CASSAGNQPQHF. In DNA form, the CDR3 reads TGTGCCAGCTCCGCGGGTAATCAGCCCCAGCATTTT. The chain is built from TRBV3-1 (or the pseudogene TRBV3-2) and TRBJ1-5; the D is unclear. The CDR3 consists of 12 residues. V was shortened by 8 bases and J by 4 bases, with 9 bases between the two germline ends. Germline loops: CDR1 LGHDT, CDR2 YNNKEL (reference sequence).

The chain links TRBV6-4 to TRBJ1-2; weak D call: TRBD1 (5 bases). The CDR3 totals 13 residues. Per the germline V gene, CDR1 is MRHNA and CDR2 is SNTAGT. V was cut by 1 base and J by 7 bases, with 10 bases left in between. CDR3 amino acids: CASSDLGLGGYTF. The CDR3 coding sequence is TGTGCCAGCAGTGACTTGGGACTGGGTGGCTACACCTTC.

The sample holds a few counts of this clone. The CDR3 coding sequence is TGTGCCAGCAGCTTATCCCCCCCTAATGAGCAGTTCTTC. Translation gives CASSLSPPNEQFF. The chain is built from TRBV7-2 and TRBJ2-1; D gene uncertain. The germline V gene encodes CDR1 SGHTA and CDR2 FQGNSA. The CDR3 is made up of 13 amino acids. V was cut by 2 bases and J by 7 bases, with 9 bases left in between.

This chain links TRBV18 with TRBJ1-3; no reliable D call. Trimming took off 3 bases at V and 8 bases at J, with 11 bases between the two ends. Germline CDR1 is KGHSH and CDR2 is LQKENI. The CDR3 is made up of 13 amino acids. CDR3 coding DNA: TGTGCCAGCTCACCCCCTTTACGGGACACCATATATTTT. Translated: CASSPPLRDTIYF.

V and J are TRBV7-2 and TRBJ2-1; 8 nucleotides match TRBD2. CDR1 SGHTA and CDR2 FQGNSA come from the germline V gene. There are 17 residues in the CDR3. The V segment lost 5 bases and the J segment 0 bases; nucleotides outside the gene matches: 9. CDR3 loop: CASSPGGAGSSYNEQFF. The CDR3 DNA reads TGTGCCAGCAGCCCGGGGGGGGCGGGAAGCTCCTACAATGAGCAGTTCTTC.

The rearrangement links TRBV28 to TRBJ1-1; no clear D. Germline V gene lookup returns CDR1 MDHEN and CDR2 SYDVKM. The CDR3 consists of 16 residues. V lost 4 bases, J lost 0 bases, and 15 bases lay in between. The CDR3 nucleotides are TGTGCCAGCAGTTCAGATAGGGAGGAGATGAACACTGAAGCTTTCTTT. Protein sequence: CASSSDREEMNTEAFF.

The chain is built from TRBV7-2 and TRBJ2-5, with a weak D call TRBD2 (6 bases). V lost 0 bases to trimming and J lost 5 bases, with 13 bases between them. Germline V gene sequence: CDR1 SGHTA, CDR2 FQGNSA. The CDR3 runs 15 residues. The CDR3 coding sequence is TGTGCCAGCAGCTTAGCCTGGGGGGTCGGGGAGACCCAGTACTTC. Its translation is CASSLAWGVGETQYF.

This clone has a single count. The genes are TRBV7-7 and TRBJ2-7; TRBD2 aligns across 9 bases. V shed 5 bases and J 0 bases; nucleotides not matched to a gene: 5. The CDR3 runs to 15 residues. The germline V gene encodes CDR1 SSHAT and CDR2 FNYEAQ (reference sequence). Here the CDR3 DNA reads TGTGCCAGCAGCCTTGAGCGGGGGGCCTCCTACGAGCAGTACTTC. This gives the protein CASSLERGASYEQYF.

This chain joins TRBV11-3 and TRBJ2-7; possible D gene TRBD1, 6 bases. Deletions cut 3 bases from V and 6 bases from J, with 12 bases between. Germline assignment: CDR1 SGHNT and CDR2 YENEEA. This CDR3 comprises 13 residues. The CDR3 nucleotides are TGTGCCAGCAGCTTTACACAGGGATCCGAGCAGTACTTC. Translation gives CASSFTQGSEQYF.

V usage is TRBV4-1 and J usage is TRBJ1-5; D gene unclear. Trimming cost V 4 bases and J 7 bases, with 14 bases left between them. Germline V gene lookup returns CDR1 MGHRA and CDR2 YSYEKL. The CDR3 has 14 residues. CDR3 loop: CASSLLGRPQPQHF. CDR3 DNA: TGCGCCAGCAGCCTCCTCGGGAGGCCCCAGCCCCAGCATTTT.

V is TRBV9 and J is TRBJ2-2; the match to TRBD1 covers 9 bases. Germline CDR1 reads SGDLS; CDR2 reads YYNGEE. With 0 bases clipped from V and 3 bases from J, the junction kept 9 bases outside the gene matches. The CDR3 is 18 residues long. The CDR3: CASSVGRTGVAYTGELFF. The CDR3 DNA follows: TGTGCCAGCAGCGTAGGCCGGACAGGGGTCGCCTACACCGGGGAGCTGTTTTTT.

This chain links TRBV30 with TRBJ1-6; weak D call: TRBD1 (5 bases). CDR3 length equals 12 residues. The V gene lost 3 bases and the J gene lost 9 bases, with 9 bases spanning the gap. Germline CDR1 and CDR2: GTSNPN and SVGIG (reference sequence). The CDR3: CAWSRVGSPLHF. The CDR3 bases are TGTGCCTGGAGCAGGGTCGGTTCACCCCTCCACTTT.

This chain uses TRBV7-2 with TRBJ1-2; 9 bases fit TRBD1. The CDR3 is 17 residues long. Losses at the gene ends were 5 bases for V and 2 bases for J; bases not matched to a gene: 12. CDR1 and CDR2 (germline): SGHTA, FQGNSA. CDR3 amino acids: CASSTGTGLIGNYGYTF. CDR3 nucleotide sequence: TGTGCCAGCAGCACCGGGACAGGGCTTATCGGGAACTATGGCTACACCTTC.

The chain employs TRBV7-9 and TRBJ1-1, with 7 bases aligning to TRBD1. This CDR3 has 11 amino acids. V was pared by 7 bases and J by 10 bases, with 6 bases of the junction left unmatched. CDR1 is SEHNR and CDR2 is FQNEAQ in the germline V gene (reference sequence). CDR3: CASTRGRTAFF. The CDR3 coding sequence is TGTGCCAGCACCAGGGGGAGGACAGCTTTCTTT.

The chain has TRBV5-6 and TRBJ1-5; D remains unclear. This CDR3 has 15 residues. Trimming left V 3 bases short and J 0 bases short, with 10 bases between. CDR1 and CDR2 from the germline V gene are SGHDT and YYEEEE. The CDR3 DNA reads as TGTGCCAGCAGCTCAGGCAGTTTTAGCAATCAGCCCCAGCATTTT. Translating gives CASSSGSFSNQPQHF.

The rearrangement joins TRBV4-1 to TRBJ1-2; D gene unclear. Germline CDR1 reads MGHRA; CDR2 reads YSYEKL. Deletions cut 0 bases from V and 8 bases from J, with 16 bases between. The length of the CDR3 is 15 residues. The CDR3 region is CASSQDRWTVAGYTF. In DNA, the CDR3 is TGCGCCAGCAGCCAAGATCGGTGGACTGTGGCCGGCTACACCTTC.

This clone was seen only a few times. This chain connects TRBV7-9 to TRBJ1-2, with 12 positions matching TRBD1. Trimming took 5 bases from V and 3 from J; bases not matched to a gene: 10. The CDR3 has 17 amino acids. Germline CDR1 is SEHNR and CDR2 is FQNEAQ (reference sequence). CDR3 sequence reads: CASSPTRGQGADYGYTF. DNA of the CDR3: TGTGCCAGCAGCCCTACGCGGGGACAGGGGGCCGACTATGGCTACACCTTC. The full variable domain, with the rest looked up from reference TRBV7-9 and TRBJ1-2, is DTGVSQNPRHKITKRGQNVTFRCDPISEHNRLYWYRQTLGQGPEFLTYFQNEAQLEKSRLLSDRFSAERPKGSFSTLEIQRTEQGDSAMYLCASSPTRGQGADYGYTFGSGTRLTVV.

The V and J genes are TRBV9 and TRBJ2-1; 10 bases fit TRBD2. V lost 3 bases and J lost 10; bases outside the gene matches: 16. The CDR3 has 17 amino acids. Germline CDR1 and CDR2: SGDLS and YYNGEE. The chain's CDR3 is CASSAPTGTSAGGEQFF. The DNA of the CDR3 is TGTGCCAGCAGCGCCCCCACCGGGACTAGCGCGGGGGGGGAGCAGTTCTTC.

Written as DNA, the CDR3 is TGTGCCAGCAGCCCGGGACAGCTACCCCCAGATACGCAGTATTTT. It codes for CASSPGQLPPDTQYF. The gene calls are TRBV11-3 and TRBJ2-3, with 7 positions matching TRBD1. Germline trimming cut 5 bases from V and 4 bases from J; bases unmatched to any gene: 9. This CDR3 is 15 amino acids long. CDR1 is SGHNT and CDR2 is YENEEA in the germline V gene.

The chain carries TRBV19 and TRBJ2-2; a weak D match, TRBD1 (6 bases). The germline V and J ends were trimmed by 6 bases and 0 bases, with 8 bases remaining between them. CDR3 length: 14 amino acids. CDR1 is LNHDA, CDR2 SQIVND, per germline (reference sequence). DNA of the CDR3: TGTGCCAGTAGCGGGACACCGAACACCGGGGAGCTGTTTTTT. Protein product: CASSGTPNTGELFF.

This chain uses TRBV28 with TRBJ2-1, with a weak D call TRBD1 (6 bases). The CDR3 extends over 13 amino acids. CDR1 and CDR2 (germline): MDHEN, SYDVKM. The V end was cut by 10 bases, the J end by 5 bases, with 15 bases between. CDR3 protein: CATVYGQNNEQFF. CDR3 bases: TGTGCCACAGTCTATGGACAGAACAATGAGCAGTTCTTC.

This clone occurred a few times. This rearrangement joins TRBV19 to TRBJ1-2; 7 nucleotides align to TRBD1. Looked up from germline, CDR1 is LNHDA and CDR2 is SQIVND (reference sequence). The CDR3 has 12 amino acids. With V trimmed by 7 bases and J by 8 bases, 7 bases remained unmatched. The CDR3 DNA is TGTGCCAGTACCGTGACAGGGCAGGGCTACACCTTC. Protein product: CASTVTGQGYTF.